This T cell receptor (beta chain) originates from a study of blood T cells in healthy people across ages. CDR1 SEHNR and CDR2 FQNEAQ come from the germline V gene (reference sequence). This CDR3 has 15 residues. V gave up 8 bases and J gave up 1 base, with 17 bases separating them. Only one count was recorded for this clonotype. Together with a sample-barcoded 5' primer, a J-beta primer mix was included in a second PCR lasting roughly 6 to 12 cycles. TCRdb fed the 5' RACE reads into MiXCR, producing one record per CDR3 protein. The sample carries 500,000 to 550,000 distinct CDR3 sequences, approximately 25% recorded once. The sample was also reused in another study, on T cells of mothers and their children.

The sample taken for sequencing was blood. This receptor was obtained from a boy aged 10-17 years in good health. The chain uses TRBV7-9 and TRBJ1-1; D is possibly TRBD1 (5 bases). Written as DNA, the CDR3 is TGTGCCAGCGGCTCCCCGGGACTGACGAACACTGAAGCTTTCTTT. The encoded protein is CASGSPGLTNTEAFF.